The entry below describes one T cell receptor (beta chain). The antigen is undetermined. Profiled with immunoSEQ multiplex PCR; TCRdb holds only in-frame clones, not every one. The sample holds under 2,500,000 clones, nearly 97% seen once. This sample is part of a study of shared clonotypes between healthy human individuals. Study outcomes and limitations: When naive CD4 clonotypes were compared across a handful of donors, about 5% were shared.

CDR1 is MNHNS, CDR2 SASEGT, per germline. V gave up 6 bases and J gave up 4 bases; unmatched junction bases: 9. This CDR3 spans 15 amino acids. This receptor was identified in a man aged 18 to 30 in good health. The V gene is TRBV6-1, the J gene TRBJ2-7, with 10 positions matching TRBD1. The sequenced material came from naive CD4+ T cells sorted from blood. The sample's subset: CD45RA+ positively selected. The CDR3 nucleotides read TGTGCCAGCAGACTACCGGGACAGGGGAGTTACGAGCAGTACTTC. Residues: CASRLPGQGSYEQYF.